The 3 T cell receptor beta chains given below trace back to one sample, sequenced in a study of shared clonotypes between healthy human individuals. Assay used: immunoSEQ multiplex PCR; TCRdb lists only in-frame clones, some missing. The sample has approximately 530,000 clones, about 96% seen once; the top ten hold roughly 0.06%. The material sequenced was naive CD4+ T cells sorted from blood. Specified subset: CD45RA+ positively selected. The receptors derive from a woman in her 30s in good health.

A single count supports this clone. DNA for the CDR3: TGTGCCAGCAGCCCATCTAGCGGGGGCACAGATACGCAGTATTTT. This sequence encodes CASSPSSGGTDTQYF. The V and J genes are TRBV7-2 and TRBJ2-3, with 9 bases aligning to TRBD2. V lost 5 bases to trimming and J lost 1 base; unmatched junction nucleotides: 4. This CDR3 has 15 residues. The germline V gene encodes CDR1 SGHTA and CDR2 FQGNSA.

The rearrangement links TRBV11-2 to TRBJ2-2; possibly TRBD1 or TRBD2 for D (5 bases each). The CDR3 is 14 amino acids. V gave up 5 bases and J gave up 7 bases, with 14 bases separating them. Germline CDR1 and CDR2: SGHAT and FQNNGV. This CDR3 reads CASSRDPGGGELFF. The CDR3 DNA is TGTGCCAGCAGCCGGGACCCGGGTGGCGGGGAGCTGTTTTTT.

V gene TRBV5-8 combines with J gene TRBJ2-7; a possible D gene is TRBD2 (6 bases). The CDR3 is made up of 15 amino acids. Trimming took 4 bases from V and 5 from J, leaving 19 bases between them. Germline loops: CDR1 SGHTS, CDR2 YDEGEE. The CDR3 here is CASSPWMKGGHEQYF. CDR3 DNA: TGTGCCAGCAGCCCCTGGATGAAGGGAGGACACGAGCAGTACTTC. Together with reference TRBV5-8 and TRBJ2-7, the CDR3 gives the full variable domain: EAGVTQSPTHLIKTRGQQATLRCSPISGHTSVYWYQQALGLGLQFLLWYDEGEERNRGNFPPRFSGRQFPNYSSELNVNALELEDSALYLCASSPWMKGGHEQYFGPGTRLTVT.